These 19 T cell receptor beta chains originate from one sample sequenced in a study of blood T cell repertoires in COVID-19. Using immunoSEQ multiplex PCR, the repertoire was profiled, and TCRdb retains in-frame clones only, with some absent. The sample lists about 200,000 clones, around nine tenths occurring once. The material sequenced was PBMCs or T cells enriched from blood (not recorded which). The origin of the receptors is a young woman who had been exposed to COVID-19.

Of note for this clone: A clone one base away is much larger, so this may be a read error. V usage is TRBV5-5 and J usage is TRBJ2-2; possible D gene TRBD2, 7 bases. Germline values: CDR1 SGHKS, CDR2 YYEKEE (reference sequence). The CDR3 is made up of 16 amino acids. The V end was cut by 0 bases, the J end by 5 bases, with 14 bases between. Written as DNA, the CDR3 is TGTGCCAGCAGCTTGGGGGGGGGCCTATTAACCGGGGAGCTGTTTTTT. Translated: CASSLGGGLLTGELFF.

The rearrangement joins TRBV30 to TRBJ2-7; perhaps TRBD2 as D (6 bases). Germline loops: CDR1 GTSNPN, CDR2 SVGIG (reference sequence). V gave up 4 bases and J gave up 3 bases, with 16 bases separating them. CDR3 length: 14 amino acids. CDR3 nucleotide sequence: TGTGCCTGGAAAGGGGAGGATCCAGACTACGAGCAGTACTTC. As protein: CAWKGEDPDYEQYF. The full variable domain, completed using reference TRBV30 and TRBJ2-7, is SQTIHQWPATLVQPVGSPLSLECTVEGTSNPNLYWYRQAAGRGLQLLFYSVGIGQISSEVPQNLSASRPQDRQFILSSKKLLLSDSGFYLCAWKGEDPDYEQYFGPGTRLTVT.

The chain links TRBV6-5 to TRBJ2-7, with D tentatively TRBD1 (5 bases). The V end was cut by 7 bases, the J end by 4 bases, with 14 bases between. The CDR3 runs 13 residues. Per germline, CDR1 MNHEY and CDR2 SVGAGI. The CDR3 DNA reads as TGTGCCAGCACTTCCAGGGTCCAATACGAGCAGTACTTC. It is translated as CASTSRVQYEQYF.

The V call is TRBV9, the J call TRBJ2-5; D remains ambiguous. The germline CDR1 and CDR2 sequences are SGDLS and YYNGEE. V lost 0 bases, J lost 4 bases, and 13 bases lay in between. The CDR3 runs 15 residues. The CDR3 nucleotides are TGTGCCAGCAGCGTAGGTTCGGTAGCTGGAGAGACCCAGTACTTC. Translated, it gives CASSVGSVAGETQYF.

V is TRBV11-3 and J is TRBJ2-7, with TRBD1 identical over 9 bases. This CDR3 contains 18 residues. V lost 0 bases, J lost 2 bases, and 11 bases stayed unmatched. Looked up from germline, CDR1 is SGHNT and CDR2 is YENEEA. The CDR3 spells CASSLDWDPGTGTYEQYF. The CDR3 DNA is TGTGCCAGCAGCTTAGATTGGGACCCCGGGACAGGGACCTACGAGCAGTACTTC.

The rearrangement joins TRBV10-3 to TRBJ2-7, with 11 bases that match TRBD2. This CDR3 is 14 amino acids long. The V and J ends lost 4 bases and 6 bases, in that order; junction bases with no gene match: 5. Germline-derived CDR1 and CDR2 are ENHRY and SYGVKD. The CDR3 reads CAISVGLAGGEQYF. The CDR3 DNA follows: TGTGCCATCAGTGTGGGGCTAGCGGGGGGCGAGCAGTACTTC.

The chain links TRBV28 to TRBJ2-1; D possibly corresponds to TRBD1 (5 bases). CDR1 is MDHEN and CDR2 is SYDVKM in the germline V gene. Trimming took off 3 bases at V and 7 bases at J, with 19 bases between the two ends. The CDR3 covers 16 residues. The chain's CDR3 is CASSFVLGQGRNEQFF. The CDR3 coding sequence is TGTGCCAGCAGTTTCGTGTTAGGACAAGGTCGTAATGAGCAGTTCTTC.

The genes are TRBV10-3 and TRBJ2-1, with D possibly matching TRBD1 (6 bases). This CDR3 region has 13 residues. From germline, CDR1 is ENHRY and CDR2 SYGVKD. Between the trimmed V and J ends, which lost 5 bases and 7 bases, there was a span of 12 bases. In DNA, the CDR3 is TGTGCCATCAGTTTTCAACAGGGTAATGAGCAGTTCTTC. Protein sequence: CAISFQQGNEQFF.

The V call is TRBV6-1, the J call TRBJ2-7; 8 bases line up with TRBD1. The CDR3 is made up of 14 amino acids. V dropped 1 base and J dropped 6; count of bases not matched to a gene: 5. Germline CDR1 reads MNHNS; CDR2 reads SASEGT. This chain's CDR3 is CASSEVGQVGEQYF. The CDR3 nucleotides read TGTGCCAGCAGTGAAGTGGGACAGGTAGGCGAGCAGTACTTC.

This chain connects TRBV5-8 to TRBJ2-2; 10 bases align to TRBD2. The V segment lost 10 bases and the J segment 4 bases; nucleotides outside the gene matches: 10. Germline V gives CDR1 SGHTS, CDR2 YDEGEE. The CDR3 totals 15 residues. The CDR3 reads CASGRLAGVTGELFF. In DNA, the CDR3 is TGTGCCTCGGGTCGGCTAGCGGGGGTCACCGGGGAGCTGTTTTTT.

The V gene is TRBV28, the J gene TRBJ1-6; 10 positions match TRBD1. The J segment lost 7 bases and the V segment lost 2 bases, leaving 5 bases of the junction unmatched. Germline V lookup: CDR1 MDHEN, CDR2 SYDVKM. The CDR3 has 16 residues. CDR3 nucleotide sequence: TGTGCCAGCAGTTTAGGTGGGACAGGGGTCAATTCACCCCTCCACTTT. It specifies CASSLGGTGVNSPLHF.

The rearrangement joins TRBV10-3 to TRBJ2-3; D is possibly TRBD1 (6 bases). CDR3 size: 16 residues. In germline, CDR1 is ENHRY, CDR2 SYGVKD. Trimming took 0 bases from V and 3 from J, leaving 13 bases between them. The DNA of the CDR3 is TGTGCCATCAGTGAGTCAAGCTCTAGGGGGACAGATACGCAGTATTTT. Translating it yields CAISESSSRGTDTQYF.

This chain joins TRBV19 and TRBJ1-1, with TRBD1 identical over 9 bases. Germline V gives CDR1 LNHDA, CDR2 SQIVND (reference sequence). Losses at the gene ends were 9 bases for V and 6 bases for J; bases not matched to a gene: 11. The CDR3 spans 14 residues. CDR3 nucleotide sequence: TGTGCCAGCGCCCTTTTACAGGGGGCATCTGAAGCTTTCTTT. As protein: CASALLQGASEAFF.

V and J are TRBV29-1 and TRBJ1-2; 8 bases fit TRBD1. Per the germline V gene, CDR1 is SQVTM and CDR2 is ANQGSEA. Germline trimming cut 4 bases from V and 6 bases from J; bases unmatched to any gene: 4. The CDR3 has 12 residues. The DNA for the CDR3 is TGCAGCGTTGGGACAGGGAAGGATGGCTACACCTTC. Its protein product is CSVGTGKDGYTF.

The chain links TRBV5-6 to TRBJ2-5, with a tentative D call TRBD1 (6 bases). V was cut by 0 bases and J by 1 base, with 7 bases left in between. The CDR3 runs to 14 residues. Germline assignment: CDR1 SGHDT and CDR2 YYEEEE. CDR3 nucleotides: TGTGCCAGCAGCTTGGAAGGGGGCCAAGAGACCCAGTACTTC. Translating gives CASSLEGGQETQYF. Supplemented by reference TRBV5-6 and TRBJ2-5, the full variable domain reads DAGVTQSPTHLIKTRGQQVTLRCSPKSGHDTVSWYQQALGQGPQFIFQYYEEEERQRGNFPDRFSGHQFPNYSSELNVNALLLGDSALYLCASSLEGGQETQYFGPGTRLLVL.

V is TRBV7-3 and J is TRBJ1-6; no clear D. CDR3 length: 15 amino acids. Germline lookup yields CDR1 SGHTA and CDR2 FQGTGA. The V end was cut by 2 bases, the J end by 5 bases, with 10 bases between. The CDR3 DNA reads TGTGCCAGCAGCTTAGATGGCGGGAATAATTCACCCCTCCACTTT. Translated: CASSLDGGNNSPLHF.

V usage is TRBV18 and J usage is TRBJ1-4; D is uncertain. The CDR3 has 13 amino acids. Trimming removed 0 bases from V and 7 bases from J, with 6 bases in between. Germline assignment: CDR1 KGHSH and CDR2 LQKENI. CDR3 sequence reads: CASSPPQVEKLFF. The CDR3 coding sequence is TGTGCCAGCTCACCACCTCAGGTTGAAAAACTGTTTTTT. Full variable domain (outside the CDR3, taken from reference TRBV18 and TRBJ1-4): NAGVMQNPRHLVRRRGQEARLRCSPMKGHSHVYWYRQLPEEGLKFMVYLQKENIIDESGMPKERFSAEFPKEGPSILRIQQVVRGDSAAYFCASSPPQVEKLFFGSGTQLSVL.

The chain employs TRBV18 and TRBJ1-1; D not resolved. CDR3 length: 16 amino acids. V was cut by 0 bases and J by 4 bases, with 15 bases left in between. Germline loops: CDR1 KGHSH, CDR2 LQKENI. The CDR3 sequence: CASSPPAGLGSTEAFF. The CDR3 nucleotides read TGTGCCAGCTCACCACCGGCCGGGTTGGGGAGCACTGAAGCTTTCTTT.

The rearrangement joins TRBV6-1 to TRBJ1-5; TRBD1 matches 7 bases. The CDR3 runs to 15 residues. CDR1 is MNHNS, CDR2 SASEGT, per germline. V was clipped by 2 bases and J by 5 bases; unmatched bases: 6. This CDR3 reads CASSEMVGTDQPQHF. In DNA form, the CDR3 reads TGTGCCAGCAGTGAAATGGTGGGGACAGATCAGCCCCAGCATTTT.